Following are 32 T cell receptor beta chains from one sample sequenced in a study of blood T cell repertoires in COVID-19. TCRdb's table, derived via immunoSEQ multiplex PCR, lists solely in-frame clones and lacks some. The profile shows approximately 330,000 clones, 85% to 90% of them singletons. The sample was peripheral blood. The receptors stem from a woman in her 40s with COVID-19, enrolled during active disease.

This chain uses TRBV5-4 with TRBJ2-5; no definite D call. CDR1 and CDR2 (germline): SGHNT, YYREEE (reference sequence). This CDR3 comprises 11 residues. Deletions cut 3 bases from V and 5 bases from J, with 5 bases between. The CDR3 sequence is CASSSGETQYF. CDR3 DNA: TGTGCCAGCAGCTCAGGCGAGACCCAGTACTTC.

The J gene is TRBJ2-6, the V gene TRBV7-2; D gene ambiguous. With 3 bases removed from V and 0 bases from J, the gap between germline ends came to 6 bases. The germline gives CDR1 SGHTA, CDR2 FQGNSA. The CDR3 loop spans 15 amino acids. This chain's CDR3 is CASSFRSSGANVLTF. The CDR3 DNA is TGTGCCAGCAGCTTTAGGAGCTCTGGGGCCAACGTCCTGACTTTC.

V usage is TRBV30 and J usage is TRBJ1-1; D not certain. Germline V lookup: CDR1 GTSNPN, CDR2 SVGIG (reference sequence). This CDR3 is 13 amino acids long. V lost 2 bases and J 1 base, leaving 8 bases between the germline ends. CDR3 residues: CAWSFASNTEAFF. The CDR3 DNA is TGTGCCTGGAGTTTCGCGTCGAACACTGAAGCTTTCTTT.

The chain combines TRBV6-4 with TRBJ2-1, with D perhaps matching TRBD2 (6 bases). Germline assignment: CDR1 MRHNA and CDR2 SNTAGT. The CDR3 loop spans 15 amino acids. Trimming stripped 2 bases from V and 0 bases from J, with 8 bases between. The CDR3 is CASSDRGSSYNEQFF. The DNA of the CDR3 is TGTGCCAGCAGTGACCGGGGGAGCTCCTACAATGAGCAGTTCTTC.

V usage is TRBV7-3 and J usage is TRBJ2-1; TRBD2 aligns across 14 bases. Germline V gene data show CDR1 as SGHTA and CDR2 as FQGTGA. CDR3 size: 16 residues. V gave up 5 bases and J gave up 2 bases; unmatched junction bases: 2. The CDR3 sequence: CASSRTSGRTYNEQFF. The CDR3 DNA reads TGTGCCAGCAGCCGGACTAGCGGGAGGACCTACAATGAGCAGTTCTTC.

This clone was detected once. The gene calls are TRBV6-2 or TRBV6-3 and TRBJ2-7; the match to TRBD1 covers 8 bases. CDR3 length: 14 residues. J was trimmed by 2 bases and V by 2 bases; bases with no gene match: 2. The germline gives CDR1 MNHEY, CDR2 SVGEGT. CDR3 amino acids: CASSYETGAYEQYF. DNA of the CDR3: TGTGCCAGCAGTTACGAGACAGGGGCCTACGAGCAGTACTTC.

The rearrangement uses TRBV7-2 and TRBJ2-1, with 9 bases aligning to TRBD1. CDR1 SGHTA and CDR2 FQGNSA come from the germline V gene. The CDR3 length is 15 residues. V gave up 1 base and J gave up 8 bases; unmatched junction bases: 6. The CDR3 loop reads CASSLVGQGVDEQFF. DNA of the CDR3: TGTGCCAGCAGCTTAGTGGGACAGGGAGTTGATGAGCAGTTCTTC. The variable domain in full, completed from reference TRBV7-2 and TRBJ2-1, reads GAGVSQSPSNKVTEKGKDVELRCDPISGHTALYWYRQSLGQGLEFLIYFQGNSAPDKSGLPSDRFSAERTGGSVSTLTIQRTQQEDSAVYLCASSLVGQGVDEQFFGPGTRLTVL.

The rearrangement links TRBV6-5 to TRBJ1-5; 12 nucleotides agree with TRBD1. This CDR3 is 15 amino acids long. The germline V gene has CDR1 MNHEY and CDR2 SVGAGI. The V gene end was trimmed by 2 bases and the J gene end by 7 bases; junction bases not matched to a gene: 3. In nucleotides, the CDR3 is TGTGCCAGCAGTTACGGGACAGGGGGCGGCCAGCCCCAGCATTTT. Its translation: CASSYGTGGGQPQHF.

This clone was counted only a few times. Written as DNA, the CDR3 is TGTGCCTGGAGTGGGCTGAATGAAAAACTGTTTTTT. It is translated as CAWSGLNEKLFF. V gene TRBV30 combines with J gene TRBJ1-4; D uncertain. CDR3 length equals 12 residues. Germline CDR1 and CDR2: GTSNPN and SVGIG (reference sequence). Trimming stripped 1 base from V and 5 bases from J, with 5 bases between.

V usage is TRBV10-3 and J usage is TRBJ1-1, with a possible D match to TRBD1 (6 bases). The CDR3 sequence is 14 residues long. CDR1 is ENHRY and CDR2 is SYGVKD in the germline V gene. Trimming took off 6 bases at V and 4 bases at J, with 15 bases between the two ends. CDR3 DNA sequence: TGTGCCATCAGAGACCCGGGGGGCGCCACTGAAGCTTTCTTT. Its protein product is CAIRDPGGATEAFF.

This chain's CDR3 is CASSQDGTSGGDTQYF. The CDR3 nucleotides are TGTGCCAGCAGCCAAGATGGGACTAGCGGGGGAGATACGCAGTATTTT. The gene calls are TRBV4-2 and TRBJ2-3, with 14 nucleotides matching TRBD2. In germline, CDR1 is LGHNA, CDR2 YNFKEQ. The CDR3 length is 16 residues. The junction had 1 base not matched to a gene; V was cut back by 0 bases and J by 5 bases.

The chain recombines TRBV29-1 with TRBJ2-5; D is unclear. The ends were cut back, 7 bases at V and 5 bases at J, with 14 bases in the middle. CDR3 length: 12 amino acids. CDR1 is SQVTM, CDR2 ANQGSEA, per germline. CDR3 in DNA: TGCAGCGGCAATGGGCCAATCGAGACCCAGTACTTC. Its protein product is CSGNGPIETQYF.

J is TRBJ1-1 and V is TRBV29-1, with 7 bases identical to TRBD1. There are 14 residues in the CDR3. Losses at the gene ends were 5 bases for V and 5 bases for J; bases not matched to a gene: 11. CDR1 and CDR2 from the germline V gene are SQVTM and ANQGSEA. The CDR3 DNA is TGCAGCGTTAGACAGGGTGGGTCGTCAACTGAAGCTTTCTTT. This gives the protein CSVRQGGSSTEAFF.

The chain recombines TRBV7-6 with TRBJ2-5; D gene ambiguous. Germline-derived CDR1 and CDR2 are SGHVS and FNYEAQ. The CDR3 covers 12 residues. Trimming stripped 2 bases from V and 5 bases from J, with 6 bases between. The CDR3 region has the DNA TGTGCCAGCAGCTTAACAGATGAGACCCAGTACTTC. It is translated as CASSLTDETQYF.

The V call is TRBV7-9, the J call TRBJ1-2, with no clear D. Germline lookup yields CDR1 SEHNR and CDR2 FQNEAQ (reference sequence). V dropped 0 bases and J dropped 4 bases, with 12 bases sitting between them. The length of the CDR3 is 15 residues. DNA for the CDR3: TGTGCCAGCAGCTTAGCGGGTAGTAGGAGCTATGGCTACACCTTC. It codes for CASSLAGSRSYGYTF.

The V gene is TRBV28, the J gene TRBJ2-7, with TRBD2 as a possible D gene (6 bases). This CDR3 comprises 12 residues. Germline V gives CDR1 MDHEN, CDR2 SYDVKM. V was cut by 3 bases and J by 6 bases, with 9 bases left in between. The CDR3, as DNA: TGTGCCAGCAGTTTTTCCGGGGGCGAGCAGTACTTC. Translation gives CASSFSGGEQYF.

The V and J genes are TRBV28 and TRBJ1-1; 11 nucleotides align to TRBD1. Trimming at V came to 2 bases and at J to 0 bases, leaving 11 bases not matched to a gene. Germline V gene sequence: CDR1 MDHEN, CDR2 SYDVKM. There are 19 residues in the CDR3. CDR3 DNA sequence: TGTGCCAGCAGTTTAGCATGGACAGGGGGCGCTGGGGTGAACACTGAAGCTTTCTTT. Amino acid sequence: CASSLAWTGGAGVNTEAFF.

The chain uses TRBV6-5 and TRBJ1-4, with D tentatively TRBD1 (6 bases). This CDR3 spans 16 amino acids. Germline CDR1 reads MNHEY; CDR2 reads SVGAGI. Trimming left V 0 bases short and J 2 bases short, with 10 bases between. CDR3 nucleotide sequence: TGTGCCAGCAGTTACTCAGGGGGTGGGACTAATGAAAAACTGTTTTTT. It encodes CASSYSGGGTNEKLFF.

The genes are TRBV5-1 and TRBJ2-1; possible D gene TRBD1, 6 bases. This CDR3 comprises 15 residues. Trimming removed 4 bases at V and 4 bases at J, with 15 bases between. CDR1 and CDR2 (germline): SGHRS, YFSETQ. The DNA for the CDR3 is TGCGCCAGCAGCGCCGGGGACACGGGGTACAATGAGCAGTTCTTC. It encodes CASSAGDTGYNEQFF.

The V and J genes are TRBV28 and TRBJ2-3, with a possible D match to TRBD1 (6 bases). Trimming cost V 4 bases and J 6 bases, with 17 bases left between them. CDR3 size: 15 residues. CDR1 MDHEN and CDR2 SYDVKM come from the germline V gene. The CDR3 protein is CASSSTGMRYDTQYF. In nucleotides, the CDR3 is TGTGCCAGCAGTTCGACAGGTATGAGGTACGATACGCAGTATTTT.

This clone has a handful of counts. The chain uses TRBV6-1 and TRBJ2-2; D not resolved. There are 14 residues in the CDR3. CDR1 is MNHNS and CDR2 is SASEGT in the germline V gene. Trimming took off 3 bases at V and 6 bases at J, with 11 bases between the two ends. The CDR3 here is CASSEVLFPGELFF. The CDR3 DNA reads TGTGCCAGCAGTGAGGTCCTATTCCCCGGGGAGCTGTTTTTT.

V gene TRBV29-1 combines with J gene TRBJ1-2; the match to TRBD1 covers 7 bases. The CDR3 is made up of 13 amino acids. With 7 bases clipped from V and 6 bases from J, the junction kept 11 bases outside the gene matches. Germline V gene lookup returns CDR1 SQVTM and CDR2 ANQGSEA. CDR3: CSGVRGQGDGYTF. CDR3 bases: TGCAGCGGTGTGAGGGGGCAAGGGGATGGCTACACCTTC.

The chain joins TRBV6-1 to TRBJ2-1, with 14 bases matching TRBD2. The CDR3 is made up of 14 amino acids. The V gene's germline CDR1 is MNHNS and CDR2 SASEGT. J lost 15 bases, V lost 1 base, and 5 bases had no gene match. CDR3 sequence (DNA): TGTGCCAGCAGTGAAGGACTAGCGGGAGGGCAGCGGTTCTTC. This encodes CASSEGLAGGQRFF.

The count of this clone is one. The V call is TRBV9, the J call TRBJ2-5, with TRBD2 matching over 7 bases. The CDR3 totals 16 residues. The germline CDR1 and CDR2 sequences are SGDLS and YYNGEE. With V trimmed by 1 base and J by 4 bases, 10 bases remained unmatched. In DNA form, the CDR3 reads TGTGCCAGCAGCGTATTCGGCGGGAGAGGAGGAGAGACCCAGTACTTC. The encoded protein is CASSVFGGRGGETQYF.

The chain has TRBV19 and TRBJ1-5, with a tentative D call TRBD1 (5 bases). V was cut by 9 bases and J by 7 bases, with 13 bases left in between. This CDR3 is 12 amino acids long. Per the germline V gene, CDR1 is LNHDA and CDR2 is SQIVND (reference sequence). CDR3 nucleotide sequence: TGTGCCAGCCGAGACGGGGGGCAGCCCCAGCATTTT. This encodes CASRDGGQPQHF.

Notes on this clone: The sample has other DNA sequences that encode this CDR3 too. The J gene is TRBJ2-7, the V gene TRBV29-1; D not resolved. The V end lost 4 bases, the J end lost 3 bases, and 10 bases lay between the germline ends. The CDR3 spans 12 residues. Germline V gives CDR1 SQVTM, CDR2 ANQGSEA. The CDR3 bases are TGCAGCGTTGCAGGATTGAACTACGAGCAGTACTTC. It specifies CSVAGLNYEQYF.

This clone appeared once. The CDR3 region has the DNA TGTGCCAGCAGCTCGGGACAGTCCTACAATGAGCAGTTCTTC. Residues: CASSSGQSYNEQFF. This chain joins TRBV7-9 and TRBJ2-1; 7 positions agree with TRBD1. The germline V gene encodes CDR1 SEHNR and CDR2 FQNEAQ (reference sequence). The CDR3 runs to 14 residues. The junction had 1 base not matched to a gene; V was cut back by 4 bases and J by 1 base.

The chain joins TRBV27 to TRBJ2-1; 9 bases are a match to TRBD2. Germline V gene data show CDR1 as MNHEY and CDR2 as SMNVEV (reference sequence). CDR3 length: 18 amino acids. With V trimmed by 5 bases and J by 3 bases, 14 bases remained unmatched. DNA for the CDR3: TGTGCCAGCAGTGCCCAGGATCTAGCGGGACAAATCTACAATGAGCAGTTCTTC. This codes for CASSAQDLAGQIYNEQFF.

The rearrangement uses TRBV19 and TRBJ1-2, with D possibly TRBD1 on 6 matching bases. The V and J ends lost 3 bases and 4 bases respectively, with 18 bases between them. The CDR3 spans 16 residues. Germline CDR1 is LNHDA and CDR2 is SQIVND (reference sequence). The CDR3 region is CASSISLGAQLYGYTF. For the CDR3, the DNA is TGTGCCAGTAGTATCTCACTGGGGGCCCAACTCTATGGCTACACCTTC.

J is TRBJ1-1 and V is TRBV3-1 (or the pseudogene TRBV3-2); possible D gene TRBD1, 5 bases. With 3 bases removed from V and 4 bases from J, the gap between germline ends came to 15 bases. Germline assignment: CDR1 LGHDT and CDR2 YNNKEL (reference sequence). This CDR3 comprises 15 residues. The CDR3 sequence is CASSHGGEGGTEAFF. In DNA, the CDR3 is TGTGCCAGCAGCCATGGGGGGGAGGGCGGCACTGAAGCTTTCTTT.

The chain joins TRBV3-1 (or the pseudogene TRBV3-2) to TRBJ1-1; D remains ambiguous. Germline V lookup: CDR1 LGHDT, CDR2 YNNKEL (reference sequence). With 4 bases removed from V and 3 bases from J, the gap between germline ends came to 12 bases. The CDR3 length is 14 residues. CDR3 region: CASSPQFGDTEAFF. For the CDR3, the DNA is TGTGCCAGCAGCCCACAATTCGGGGACACTGAAGCTTTCTTT.

This clone has a single count. This chain connects TRBV7-2 to TRBJ2-4; D may be TRBD1 (6 bases). V was shortened by 1 base and J by 0 bases, with 16 bases between the two germline ends. In germline, CDR1 is SGHTA, CDR2 FQGNSA. The CDR3 extends over 18 amino acids. The CDR3 sequence is CASSLGTDLNRAKNIQYF. The CDR3 DNA reads as TGTGCCAGCAGCTTAGGGACAGACCTTAACCGAGCCAAAAACATTCAGTACTTC.